This is a list of T cell receptor beta chains from one sample in a study of blood T cell repertoires in COVID-19. Only in-frame clones appear in the TCRdb table, and some are missing; sequencing was by immunoSEQ multiplex PCR. The sample holds approximately 290,000 clones, 84% seen once. The sample comprised peripheral blood. These receptors were collected from a person aged 70 to 85 with COVID-19, enrolled during active disease. CDR3s include the opening cysteine and the closing phenylalanine or tryptophan. A D gene is named only where the DNA matches it firmly. Not every row has a clone size; where given, it reads once, few, many or a size class.

j_call	d_call	clone_size	v_call	cdr3_aa
TRBJ2-1	-	-	TRBV12-3/TRBV12-4	CASSLGTNNEQFF
TRBJ2-7	-	-	TRBV12-5	CASGLQGIPYEQYF
TRBJ2-1	TRBD2	-	TRBV7-3	CASSLLGGAYNEQFF
TRBJ2-7	TRBD1	-	TRBV19	CASTPGQVRGEQYF
TRBJ2-2	TRBD1	-	TRBV10-3	CAISVSPTGDTGELFF
TRBJ1-1	-	-	TRBV18	CASSLGVNTEAFF
TRBJ1-4	-	-	TRBV4-1	CASSRGRVREKLFF
TRBJ1-5	-	-	TRBV4-1	CASSPTWQETNQPQHF
TRBJ1-4	-	-	TRBV7-8	CASSERGGFSEKLFF
TRBJ1-1	-	few	TRBV6-5	CATLNVATEAFF
TRBJ2-1	TRBD1	-	TRBV6-5	CASSRQGTYNEQFF
TRBJ2-7	-	once	TRBV27	CASSLEIPPTGYTSYEQYF
TRBJ2-7	TRBD2	-	TRBV7-8	CASSLALAGPSYEQYF
TRBJ1-1	-	-	TRBV28	CASSFETSTEAFF
TRBJ2-4	-	-	TRBV28	CASSIPDGGFQNIQYF
TRBJ1-5	-	-	TRBV2	CASSDGQYNQPQHF
TRBJ2-7	-	-	TRBV27	CASSPTFISGEQYF
TRBJ2-1	-	-	TRBV29-1	CSVELTRFGQFF
TRBJ2-4	-	-	TRBV6-5	CASTPTGVAANIQYF
TRBJ2-5	-	-	TRBV4-1	CASSQVATSQETQYF
TRBJ2-3	TRBD2	-	TRBV18	CASSPSPGGATDTQYF
TRBJ2-1	TRBD1	-	TRBV10-3	CATLRDRGSNEQFF
TRBJ2-1	TRBD1	-	TRBV28	CASKTGVVNEQFF
TRBJ2-5	-	-	TRBV2	CASSDQVSSTQETQYF
TRBJ1-5	-	-	TRBV7-9	CASSPPDRYQPQHF
TRBJ2-1	TRBD1	-	TRBV4-3	CASSQVGRGQGDNEQFF
TRBJ2-3	-	-	TRBV7-3	CASSLFPAGTRTDTQYF
TRBJ2-2	TRBD2	few	TRBV28	CASRPAGFGELFF
TRBJ2-5	TRBD2	-	TRBV6-1	CASSVGLAGGSWETQYF
TRBJ2-1	-	-	TRBV3-1/TRBV3-2	CASSQGLDGFHEQFF
TRBJ1-5	-	-	TRBV19	CASSIVGGGEGPQHF
TRBJ2-5	TRBD1	-	TRBV6-5	CASSPRQGQETQYF
TRBJ2-5	-	-	TRBV9	CASSVGLGAGETQYF
TRBJ1-5	-	-	TRBV5-4	CASSSGGVMQPQHF
TRBJ2-2	TRBD2	-	TRBV7-2	CASRGLAGRTGELFF
TRBJ2-1	TRBD2	-	TRBV9	CASALAGVDNEQFF
TRBJ1-1	-	many	TRBV28	CASSQETGIGITEAFF
TRBJ1-2	TRBD1	-	TRBV2	CASSESGTGRSYGYTF
TRBJ1-1	-	-	TRBV15	CATSREHTRVNRNTEAFF
TRBJ2-7	-	-	TRBV7-2	CASSLPPVDEQYF
TRBJ1-3	-	-	TRBV7-8	CASSLVSGAGNTIYF
TRBJ1-4	TRBD1	-	TRBV19	CASSIDPPRQGRRGKAIEKLFF
TRBJ2-2	TRBD2	-	TRBV11-3	CASSKTSGGGELFF
TRBJ2-7	-	once	TRBV30	CAWSVSGSYEQYF
TRBJ2-4	-	few	TRBV11-1	CASSFEGRVGGNIQYF
TRBJ2-7	TRBD2	few	TRBV6-2/TRBV6-3	CASSRRGGLWYGEQYF
TRBJ1-6	-	-	TRBV20-1	CSASPEDRNHSPLHF
TRBJ2-3	-	-	TRBV13	CASSFLTDTQYF
TRBJ2-5	TRBD2	-	TRBV6-1	CASSELLAEETQYF
TRBJ2-1	TRBD2	few	TRBV13	CASRWLAGPDNEQFF
TRBJ2-5	-	few	TRBV3-1/TRBV3-2	CASSQVGGKETQYF
TRBJ2-5	-	-	TRBV19	CASSIRQGMLETQYF
TRBJ2-7	-	-	TRBV7-9	CASSLGQFYEQYF